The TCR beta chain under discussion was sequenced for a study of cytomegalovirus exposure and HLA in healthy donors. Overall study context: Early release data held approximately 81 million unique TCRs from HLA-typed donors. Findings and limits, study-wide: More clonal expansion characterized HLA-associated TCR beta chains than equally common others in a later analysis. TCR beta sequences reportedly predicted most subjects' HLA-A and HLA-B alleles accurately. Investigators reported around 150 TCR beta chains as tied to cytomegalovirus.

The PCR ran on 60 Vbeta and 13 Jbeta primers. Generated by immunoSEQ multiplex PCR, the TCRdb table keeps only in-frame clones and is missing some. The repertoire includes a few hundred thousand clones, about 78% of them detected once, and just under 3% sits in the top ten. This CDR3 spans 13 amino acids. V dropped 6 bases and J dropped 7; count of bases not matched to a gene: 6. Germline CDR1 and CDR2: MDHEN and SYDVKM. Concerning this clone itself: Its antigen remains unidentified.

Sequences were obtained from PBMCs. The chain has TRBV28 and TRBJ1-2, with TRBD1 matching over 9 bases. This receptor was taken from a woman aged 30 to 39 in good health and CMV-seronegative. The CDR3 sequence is CASSTTGGLGYTF. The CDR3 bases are TGTGCCAGCAGCACCACAGGGGGCCTTGGCTACACCTTC.